One sample yielded the 26 T cell receptor beta chains listed below, sequenced in a study of blood T cell repertoires in COVID-19. This table comes from immunoSEQ multiplex PCR, and its TCRdb copy is limited to in-frame clones, with some not included. This sample carries approximately 330,000 clones, approximately 88% of them seen once, and the ten largest clones take just over 9.5%. The sequenced sample was peripheral blood. Every receptor here comes from a man aged 25-45 years with COVID-19, enrolled during active disease.

The chain is built from TRBV5-1 and TRBJ1-1; D possibly corresponds to TRBD1 (6 bases). Trimming shortened V by 0 bases and J by 2 bases, and 17 bases separated the two germline ends. The germline CDR1 and CDR2 sequences are SGHRS and YFSETQ. CDR3 size: 17 residues. The CDR3 region has the DNA TGCGCCAGCAGCTTGGTCGGACAGCGAGTAGGTAACACTGAAGCTTTCTTT. Residues: CASSLVGQRVGNTEAFF. Looking up the rest from reference TRBV5-1 and TRBJ1-1 gives the full variable domain: KAGVTQTPRYLIKTRGQQVTLSCSPISGHRSVSWYQQTPGQGLQFLFEYFSETQRNKGNFPGRFSGRQFSNSRSEMNVSTLELGDSALYLCASSLVGQRVGNTEAFFGQGTRLTVV.

The J gene is TRBJ1-4, the V gene TRBV19; D is ambiguous. Germline V gene data show CDR1 as LNHDA and CDR2 as SQIVND (reference sequence). V lost 2 bases, J lost 2 bases, and 9 bases lay in between. There are 15 residues in the CDR3. The CDR3 region is CASSISGATNEKLFF. The DNA of the CDR3 is TGTGCCAGTAGTATAAGCGGTGCGACTAATGAAAAACTGTTTTTT.

V and J are TRBV5-4 and TRBJ2-5; no firm D call. Germline CDR1 and CDR2: SGHNT and YYREEE (reference sequence). Trimming took off 0 bases at V and 2 bases at J, with 8 bases between the two ends. This CDR3 is 14 amino acids long. The DNA for the CDR3 is TGTGCCAGCAGCTTGGCCCCCAGTCAAGAGACCCAGTACTTC. Protein sequence: CASSLAPSQETQYF.

This rearrangement joins TRBV28 to TRBJ2-1; 7 bases line up with TRBD2. Per germline, CDR1 MDHEN and CDR2 SYDVKM. This CDR3 spans 13 amino acids. Trimming removed 6 bases from V and 8 bases from J; junction bases left unmatched: 7. For the CDR3, the DNA is TGTGCCAGCAGACGCGTAGCGGGCGATGAGCAGTTCTTC. Protein sequence: CASRRVAGDEQFF.

CDR3 sequence (DNA): TGTGCCACCAGCAGAGCGAAAGGGACAGGGTCTAACGAGCAGTACTTC. It translates to CATSRAKGTGSNEQYF. The chain employs TRBV15 and TRBJ2-7; 9 nucleotides match TRBD1. The V gene end was trimmed by 1 base and the J gene end by 5 bases; junction bases not matched to a gene: 9. Germline assignment: CDR1 LNHNV and CDR2 YYDKDF (reference sequence). The CDR3 is 16 amino acids.

The chain has TRBV27 and TRBJ2-2, with unresolved D. V shed 3 bases and J shed 4 bases, with 3 bases lying between them. This CDR3 contains 12 residues. Germline V gives CDR1 MNHEY, CDR2 SMNVEV (reference sequence). This chain's CDR3 is CASSLSTGELFF. The CDR3 DNA sequence: TGTGCCAGCAGTTTGAGCACCGGGGAGCTGTTTTTT.

Comments on this clone: The same CDR3 is also encoded by other DNA sequences in this sample. The chain links TRBV7-2 to TRBJ1-3; TRBD1 aligns across 7 bases. Trimming at V came to 5 bases and at J to 2 bases, leaving 3 bases not matched to a gene. This CDR3 spans 14 amino acids. The V gene's germline CDR1 is SGHTA and CDR2 FQGNSA. The CDR3 DNA is TGTGCCAGCAGCCTACAGGGGCCTGGAAACACCATATATTTT. Translation gives CASSLQGPGNTIYF.

This rearrangement joins TRBV9 to TRBJ2-1; 14 bases are shared with TRBD2. Germline CDR1 is SGDLS and CDR2 is YYNGEE. V was clipped by 0 bases and J by 14 bases; unmatched bases: 7. The CDR3 totals 15 residues. CDR3 coding DNA: TGTGCCAGCAGCGTAGACGGGACTAGCGGGGGAGAGGAGTTCTTC. It encodes CASSVDGTSGGEEFF. The variable domain in full, with the rest retrieved from reference TRBV9 and TRBJ2-1, is DSGVTQTPKHLITATGQRVTLRCSPRSGDLSVYWYQQSLDQGLQFLIQYYNGEERAKGNILERFSAQQFPDLHSELNLSSLELGDSALYFCASSVDGTSGGEEFFGPGTRLTVL.

V is TRBV7-6 and J is TRBJ2-7; D possibly corresponds to TRBD1 (6 bases). V lost 4 bases to trimming and J lost 4 bases, with 14 bases between them. Germline V gene data show CDR1 as SGHVS and CDR2 as FNYEAQ. The CDR3 totals 14 residues. The CDR3 nucleotides are TGTGCCAGCAGCTCGCTCACAGGGTCGTACGAGCAGTACTTC. Amino acid sequence: CASSSLTGSYEQYF.

The rearrangement links TRBV28 to TRBJ1-6; the D gene is possibly TRBD1 (6 bases). The CDR3 is 14 residues long. Per the germline V gene, CDR1 is MDHEN and CDR2 is SYDVKM. The germline V and J ends were trimmed by 5 bases and 7 bases, with 12 bases remaining between them. In DNA form, the CDR3 reads TGTGCCAGCAGTCCTCCCCAGGGGAATTCACCCCTCCACTTT. Translated, it gives CASSPPQGNSPLHF. The full variable domain, with the rest looked up from reference TRBV28 and TRBJ1-6, is DVKVTQSSRYLVKRTGEKVFLECVQDMDHENMFWYRQDPGLGLRLIYFSYDVKMKEKGDIPEGYSVSREKKERFSLILESASTNQTSMYLCASSPPQGNSPLHFGNGTRLTVT.

The V call is TRBV7-2, the J call TRBJ2-5; 12 bases match TRBD2. This CDR3 contains 15 residues. Per germline, CDR1 SGHTA and CDR2 FQGNSA. Trimming took 6 bases from V and 4 from J; bases not matched to a gene: 6. Written as DNA, the CDR3 is TGTGCCAGCAGTCAGACTAGCGGGAGTAGAGAGACCCAGTACTTC. This codes for CASSQTSGSRETQYF.

The CDR3 loop reads CASSQDQGAKSPLHF. In DNA form, the CDR3 reads TGTGCCAGCAGCCAAGATCAGGGGGCGAAATCACCCCTCCACTTT. The rearrangement joins TRBV4-2 to TRBJ1-6; TRBD1 aligns across 8 bases. This CDR3 region has 15 residues. J was trimmed by 10 bases and V by 0 bases; bases with no gene match: 5. The germline CDR1 and CDR2 sequences are LGHNA and YNFKEQ.

DNA for the CDR3: TGTGCCAGCAGTTACCGCCTTCTGGCGGGGCCGACAGATACGCAGTATTTT. It is translated as CASSYRLLAGPTDTQYF. The chain has TRBV6-2 or TRBV6-3 and TRBJ2-3; weak D call: TRBD2 (6 bases). This CDR3 has 17 amino acids. Looked up from germline, CDR1 is MNHEY and CDR2 is SVGEGT. V lost 2 bases and J lost 3, with 18 bases in between.

Regarding this clone: At the DNA level, this CDR3 is encoded by other sequences in the same sample as well. This chain connects TRBV12-3 or TRBV12-4 to TRBJ1-5; no clear D gene. This CDR3 has 13 amino acids. The ends were cut back, 3 bases at V and 0 bases at J, with 3 bases in the middle. The CDR3 nucleotides read TGTGCCAGCAGTTTTAGTAGCAATCAGCCCCAGCATTTT. Protein product: CASSFSSNQPQHF.

The chain links TRBV20-1 to TRBJ2-1; perhaps TRBD1 as D (5 bases). V lost 5 bases and J lost 13, with 15 bases in between. Germline loops: CDR1 DFQATT, CDR2 SNEGSKA (reference sequence). This CDR3 has 11 residues. CDR3 sequence: CSALPRGDQFF. CDR3 coding DNA: TGCAGTGCTCTCCCTAGGGGTGATCAGTTCTTC.

The CDR3: CASNIRQGADTEAFF. The CDR3 DNA sequence: TGCGCCAGCAATATTCGACAGGGGGCGGACACTGAAGCTTTCTTT. V usage is TRBV5-1 and J usage is TRBJ1-1, with 10 bases matching TRBD1. CDR1 is SGHRS, CDR2 YFSETQ, per germline. The CDR3 totals 15 residues. J was trimmed by 3 bases and V by 6 bases; bases with no gene match: 8.

The chain is built from TRBV18 and TRBJ1-3; 7 nucleotides match TRBD1. The germline V gene has CDR1 KGHSH and CDR2 LQKENI. V shed 3 bases, J shed 0 bases, and the junction held 2 bases outside the gene matches. The CDR3 is 15 residues long. The CDR3 protein is CASSPDRSSGNTIYF. The CDR3 nucleotides are TGTGCCAGCTCACCGGACAGGAGCTCTGGAAACACCATATATTTT.

J is TRBJ2-1 and V is TRBV19, with 11 bases aligning to TRBD2. CDR3 length: 16 amino acids. V gave up 8 bases and J gave up 9 bases; unmatched junction bases: 15. From germline, CDR1 is LNHDA and CDR2 SQIVND (reference sequence). The CDR3 sequence: CASRPLAGGLDGEQFF. The CDR3 DNA follows: TGTGCCAGTCGGCCCCTAGCGGGGGGCCTGGACGGTGAGCAGTTCTTC. The full variable domain, in which reference TRBV19 and TRBJ2-1 provide the parts outside the CDR3, is DGGITQSPKYLFRKEGQNVTLSCEQNLNHDAMYWYRQDPGQGLRLIYYSQIVNDFQKGDIAEGYSVSREKKESFPLTVTSAQKNPTAFYLCASRPLAGGLDGEQFFGPGTRLTVL.

This clone was counted once. The rearrangement uses TRBV6-5 and TRBJ2-3; 9 bases agree with TRBD1. CDR1 MNHEY and CDR2 SVGAGI come from the germline V gene. This CDR3 contains 15 residues. The junction had 8 bases not matched to a gene; V was cut back by 6 bases and J by 4 bases. The CDR3 nucleotides are TGTGCCAGCAGACTACAGGGGGCGCTTTCAGATACGCAGTATTTT. Its translation: CASRLQGALSDTQYF.

The chain combines TRBV11-2 with TRBJ1-1, with 9 bases fitting TRBD1. The J segment lost 7 bases and the V segment lost 5 bases, leaving 5 bases of the junction unmatched. The germline V gene has CDR1 SGHAT and CDR2 FQNNGV. CDR3 size: 13 residues. Here the CDR3 reads CASSVGQGGEAFF. CDR3 bases: TGTGCCAGCAGCGTGGGACAGGGAGGTGAAGCTTTCTTT.

This clone occurred once. The chain recombines TRBV11-2 with TRBJ2-7; D is perhaps TRBD2 (5 bases). Germline V gives CDR1 SGHAT, CDR2 FQNNGV. The V end was cut by 1 base, the J end by 4 bases, with 11 bases between. The CDR3 sequence is 14 residues long. The CDR3 coding sequence is TGTGCCAGCAGCTTAGGAGGGATAGGTTACGAGCAGTACTTC. Protein sequence: CASSLGGIGYEQYF.

The chain joins TRBV6-5 to TRBJ1-1; 8 bases match TRBD1. The CDR3 runs 14 residues. Germline V CDR1 and CDR2: MNHEY, SVGAGI. The ends lost 7 bases at V and 1 base at J; junction bases unmatched: 5. In DNA form, the CDR3 reads TGTGCCAGCAATAAAGGACAGGGGAACACTGAAGCTTTCTTT. Translating gives CASNKGQGNTEAFF.

This chain connects TRBV19 to TRBJ2-7; D gene uncertain. The CDR3 length is 13 residues. CDR1 is LNHDA and CDR2 is SQIVND in the germline V gene (reference sequence). V lost 4 bases, J lost 6 bases, and 13 bases lay in between. The CDR3 bases are TGTGCCAGTAGTAGTCCCGGGTTTGGCGAGCAGTACTTC. Protein sequence: CASSSPGFGEQYF. The full variable domain, its missing parts supplied by reference TRBV19 and TRBJ2-7, is DGGITQSPKYLFRKEGQNVTLSCEQNLNHDAMYWYRQDPGQGLRLIYYSQIVNDFQKGDIAEGYSVSREKKESFPLTVTSAQKNPTAFYLCASSSPGFGEQYFGPGTRLTVT.

This clone was found once. V and J are TRBV12-3 or TRBV12-4 and TRBJ1-6, with a weak D call TRBD1 (6 bases). Trimming shortened V by 3 bases and J by 15 bases, and 12 bases separated the two germline ends. The CDR3 runs 12 residues. CDR3 loop: CASSLDFRGLHF. CDR3 bases: TGTGCCAGCAGTTTGGATTTCAGGGGCCTCCACTTT.

The rearrangement uses TRBV11-2 and TRBJ1-1, with unresolved D. V lost 3 bases and J lost 1, with 6 bases in between. Germline CDR1 SGHAT, CDR2 FQNNGV. CDR3 length: 13 amino acids. The CDR3 DNA sequence: TGTGCCAGCAGCTTTTCCTCGAACACTGAAGCTTTCTTT. Translating it yields CASSFSSNTEAFF.

V is TRBV5-1 and J is TRBJ2-1, with 12 positions matching TRBD2. Per germline, CDR1 SGHRS and CDR2 YFSETQ. The J segment lost 9 bases and the V segment lost 4 bases, leaving 11 bases of the junction unmatched. The CDR3 consists of 16 residues. The CDR3 loop reads CASSLTTSGSGAEQFF. CDR3 in DNA: TGCGCCAGCAGCCTTACGACTAGCGGGAGTGGGGCTGAGCAGTTCTTC. Together with reference TRBV5-1 and TRBJ2-1, the CDR3 gives the full variable domain: KAGVTQTPRYLIKTRGQQVTLSCSPISGHRSVSWYQQTPGQGLQFLFEYFSETQRNKGNFPGRFSGRQFSNSRSEMNVSTLELGDSALYLCASSLTTSGSGAEQFFGPGTRLTVL.